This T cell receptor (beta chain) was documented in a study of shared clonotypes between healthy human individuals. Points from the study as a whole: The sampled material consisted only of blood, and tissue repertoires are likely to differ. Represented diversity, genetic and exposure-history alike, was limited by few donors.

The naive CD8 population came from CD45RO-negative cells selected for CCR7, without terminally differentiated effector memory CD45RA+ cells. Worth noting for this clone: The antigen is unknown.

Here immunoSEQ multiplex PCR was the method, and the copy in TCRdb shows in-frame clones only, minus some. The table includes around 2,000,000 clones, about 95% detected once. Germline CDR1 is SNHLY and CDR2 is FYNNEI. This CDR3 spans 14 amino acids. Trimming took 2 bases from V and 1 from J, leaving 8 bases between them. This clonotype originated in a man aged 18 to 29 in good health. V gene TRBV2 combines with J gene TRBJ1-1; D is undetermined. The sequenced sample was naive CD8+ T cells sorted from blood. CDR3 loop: CASSEQEKNTEAFF. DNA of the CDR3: TGTGCCAGCAGTGAACAGGAGAAGAACACTGAAGCTTTCTTT.